These T cell receptor beta chains were read from a single sample in a study of radiotherapy plus CTLA-4 blockade in lung cancer. Libraries were prepared by immunoSEQ multiplex PCR; TCRdb keeps only in-frame clonotypes and omits some of them. The sample includes about 53,000 clones, around 83% of them seen just once. The source material was peripheral blood, sampled from a patient treated with radiotherapy plus ipilimumab. The source is a human donor with non-small cell lung cancer whose response to radiotherapy plus ipilimumab could not be evaluated. Both conserved end residues are part of each CDR3. The order of the fields is clone size, V gene, J gene, D gene, CDR3 protein, CDR3 DNA. A D gene is named only where the DNA matches it firmly. Size is stated for part of the rows, as once, few or many counts, or as a class when the clone is expanded.

>.|TRBV7-8|TRBJ2-1|.
CASSLALARGGEQFF
TGTGCCAGCAGCTTAGCACTAGCCAGAGGTGGTGAGCAGTTCTTC
>.|TRBV29-1|TRBJ1-1|.
CSALTGVNTEAFF
TGCAGCGCCTTGACAGGCGTGAACACTGAAGCTTTCTTT
>.|TRBV10-3|TRBJ1-2|.
CAISETGYGYTF
TGTGCCATCAGTGAGACTGGCTATGGCTACACCTTC
>.|TRBV5-1|TRBJ2-3|.
CASSLGLSQVTDTQYF
TGCGCCAGCAGCTTGGGACTATCCCAAGTCACAGATACGCAGTATTTT
>.|TRBV28|TRBJ1-2|.
CASSPLSDTSYGYTF
TGTGCCAGCAGCCCTCTTTCGGACACCAGCTATGGCTACACCTTC
>.|TRBV7-9|TRBJ2-7|.
CASSLHGFYEQYF
TGTGCCAGCAGCTTACACGGGTTCTACGAGCAGTACTTC
>.|TRBV7-2|TRBJ1-3|TRBD1
CASSFPPGQNGNTIYF
TGTGCCAGCAGCTTCCCACCGGGACAGAATGGAAACACCATATATTTT
>.|TRBV18|TRBJ2-7|.
CASSTTGSSYEQYF
TGTGCCAGCTCAACCACAGGCTCGTCCTACGAGCAGTACTTC
>.|TRBV9|TRBJ2-2|.
CASSVGQTTGELFF
TGTGCCAGCAGCGTCGGACAGACCACCGGGGAGCTGTTTTTT
>.|TRBV7-8|TRBJ2-3|.
CASSLSSASTDTQYF
TGTGCCAGCAGCTTGTCTAGCGCAAGCACAGATACGCAGTATTTT
>few|TRBV28|TRBJ1-5|.
CASTPPDRYQPQHF
TGTGCCAGCACCCCTCCGGACAGATATCAGCCCCAGCATTTT
>.|TRBV7-8|TRBJ2-1|TRBD2
CASSFASGRFNEQFF
TGTGCCAGCAGCTTTGCTAGCGGGAGGTTCAATGAGCAGTTCTTC
>.|TRBV14|TRBJ2-7|TRBD1
CASSQPQGAREQYF
TGTGCCAGCAGCCAACCACAGGGGGCGAGGGAGCAGTACTTC
>once|TRBV19|TRBJ2-7|.
CASSISETPWNEQYF
TGTGCCAGTAGTATAAGCGAAACGCCTTGGAACGAGCAGTACTTC
>once|TRBV6-5|TRBJ2-7|.
CASRAGRSYEQYF
TGTGCCAGCAGGGCGGGGCGCTCCTACGAGCAGTACTTC
>.|TRBV21-1|TRBJ1-5|.
CASSKAGTGWANNQPQHF
TGTGCCAGCAGCAAAGCAGGGACAGGGTGGGCCAACAATCAGCCCCAGCATTTT
>.|TRBV4-3|TRBJ2-2|TRBD2
CASSQDGGREGRAGELFF
TGCGCCAGCAGCCAAGATGGTGGGCGGGAGGGACGGGCCGGGGAGCTGTTTTTT
>.|TRBV28|TRBJ2-7|TRBD1
CASGTGGEQYF
TGTGCCAGTGGGACAGGGGGCGAGCAGTACTTC
>.|TRBV28|TRBJ1-2|.
CASSPDIYGYTF
TGTGCCAGCAGTCCAGATATCTATGGCTACACCTTC
>.|TRBV2|TRBJ2-7|.
CASSPPGSYEQYF
TGTGCCAGCAGTCCCCCGGGGTCCTACGAGCAGTACTTC
>.|TRBV9|TRBJ2-5|TRBD1
CASGTGRNQETQYF
TGTGCCAGTGGGACAGGGAGAAACCAAGAGACCCAGTACTTC
>.|TRBV20-1|TRBJ1-2|.
CSAPSSGAYTF
TGCAGTGCCCCGAGTTCAGGGGCCTACACCTTC
>.|TRBV4-1|TRBJ2-1|.
CASSPRQGSSYNEQFF
TGCGCCAGCAGCCCCAGGCAGGGATCCTCCTACAATGAGCAGTTCTTC
>.|TRBV4-2|TRBJ2-1|.
CASSRMGLAIEQFF
TGTGCCAGCAGCCGTATGGGGCTAGCGATTGAGCAGTTCTTC
>.|TRBV18|TRBJ2-2|.
CASSPQVFSVTGELFF
TGTGCCAGCTCACCACAAGTCTTCAGCGTCACCGGGGAGCTGTTTTTT
>few|TRBV29-1|TRBJ1-1|.
CSVGGGTEAFF
TGCAGCGTTGGGGGAGGTACTGAAGCTTTCTTT
>once|TRBV4-3|TRBJ1-1|.
CASSQAQRLATEAFF
TGCGCCAGCAGCCAGGCCCAGAGACTTGCCACTGAAGCTTTCTTT
>.|TRBV7-9|TRBJ2-5|.
CASSGRGGSRETQYF
TGTGCCAGCAGCGGCAGGGGCGGAAGTAGAGAGACCCAGTACTTC
>.|TRBV18|TRBJ2-1|TRBD2
CASSPQGGTNNEQFF
TGTGCCAGCTCACCGCAGGGCGGGACTAACAATGAGCAGTTCTTC
>.|TRBV18|TRBJ2-7|TRBD1
CASSPDRSSYEQYF
TGTGCCAGCTCACCGGACAGGAGCTCCTACGAGCAGTACTTC
>.|TRBV19|TRBJ1-1|.
CASSGTGYTEAFF
TGTGCCAGTAGTGGTACAGGTTACACTGAAGCTTTCTTT
>.|TRBV28|TRBJ1-2|.
CASVSGGRVEDYGYTF
TGTGCCAGCGTGTCTGGGGGGAGGGTTGAAGACTATGGCTACACCTTC
>.|TRBV5-1|TRBJ2-2|.
CASSLLQGNTGELFF
TGCGCCAGCAGCCTACTACAGGGGAACACCGGGGAGCTGTTTTTT
>.|TRBV5-4|TRBJ2-2|.
CASSLTPRQANTGELFF
TGTGCCAGCAGCTTGACCCCGCGACAGGCGAACACCGGGGAGCTGTTTTTT
>.|TRBV7-9|TRBJ2-1|TRBD1
CASSLGQGRYNEQFF
TGTGCCAGCAGCCTCGGACAGGGGAGATACAATGAGCAGTTCTTC
>.|TRBV19|TRBJ1-1|.
CASKDRPNTEAFF
TGTGCCAGTAAAGACAGGCCGAACACTGAAGCTTTCTTT
>once|TRBV7-9|TRBJ2-3|TRBD2
CASSDGTSGGFTDTQYF
TGTGCCAGCAGCGACGGGACTAGCGGGGGTTTCACAGATACGCAGTATTTT
>.|TRBV9|TRBJ2-1|TRBD2
CASSVDVAGGFYNEQFF
TGTGCCAGCAGCGTAGATGTAGCGGGAGGGTTTTACAATGAGCAGTTCTTC
>.|TRBV28|TRBJ2-1|.
CASSFTGSIYNEQFF
TGTGCCAGCAGTTTCACAGGATCCATCTACAATGAGCAGTTCTTC
>.|TRBV7-2|TRBJ2-1|.
CASSLAGADWNEQFF
TGTGCCAGCAGCTTAGCGGGGGCGGACTGGAATGAGCAGTTCTTC